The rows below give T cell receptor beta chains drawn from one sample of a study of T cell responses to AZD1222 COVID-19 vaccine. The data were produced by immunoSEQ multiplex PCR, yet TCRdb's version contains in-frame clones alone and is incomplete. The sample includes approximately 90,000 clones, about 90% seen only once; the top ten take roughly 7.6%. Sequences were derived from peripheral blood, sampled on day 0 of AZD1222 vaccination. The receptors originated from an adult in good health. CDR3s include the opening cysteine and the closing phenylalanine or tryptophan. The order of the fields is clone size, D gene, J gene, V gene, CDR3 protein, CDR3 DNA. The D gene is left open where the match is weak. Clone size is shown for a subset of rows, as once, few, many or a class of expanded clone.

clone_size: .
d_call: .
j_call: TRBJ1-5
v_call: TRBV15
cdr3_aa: CATSRDREQRRQPQHF
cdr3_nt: TGTGCCACCAGCAGAGATAGAGAACAGCGGCGACAGCCCCAGCATTTT

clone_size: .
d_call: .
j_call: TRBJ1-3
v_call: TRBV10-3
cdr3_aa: CAISEQQGNRNTIYF
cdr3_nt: TGTGCCATCAGTGAGCAACAGGGTAATAGAAACACCATATATTTT

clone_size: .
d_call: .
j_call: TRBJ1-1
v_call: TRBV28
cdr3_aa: CASSFSLGVNTEAFF
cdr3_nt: TGTGCCAGCAGTTTTTCCTTAGGGGTGAACACTGAAGCTTTCTTT

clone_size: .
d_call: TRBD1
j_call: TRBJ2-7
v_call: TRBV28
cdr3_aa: CASSGHRDRYEQYF
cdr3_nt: TGTGCCAGCAGTGGACACCGGGACAGGTACGAGCAGTACTTC

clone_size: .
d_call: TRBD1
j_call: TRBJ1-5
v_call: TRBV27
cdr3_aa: CASRRTGGAGQPQHF
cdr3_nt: TGTGCCAGCAGGCGAACAGGGGGCGCGGGTCAGCCCCAGCATTTT

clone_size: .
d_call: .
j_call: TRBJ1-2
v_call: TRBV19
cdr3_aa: CASSPLDRIYGYTF
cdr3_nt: TGTGCCAGTAGCCCCTTAGACAGAATCTATGGCTACACCTTC

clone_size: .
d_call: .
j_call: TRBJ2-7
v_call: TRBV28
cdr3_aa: CASSPPARIYEQYF
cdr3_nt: TGTGCCAGCAGCCCCCCCGCCAGGATATACGAGCAGTACTTC

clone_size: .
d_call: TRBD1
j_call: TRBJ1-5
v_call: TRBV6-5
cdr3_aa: CASSLRTGAGQPQHF
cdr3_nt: TGTGCCAGCAGTCTGCGGACAGGGGCTGGCCAGCCCCAGCATTTT

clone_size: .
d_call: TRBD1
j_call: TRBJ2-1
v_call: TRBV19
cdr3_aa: CASSIPGQGYNEQFF
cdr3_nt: TGTGCCAGTAGTATTCCCGGACAGGGCTACAATGAGCAGTTCTTC

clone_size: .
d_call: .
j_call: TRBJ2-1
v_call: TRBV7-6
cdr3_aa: CASSPPAGGGGSYNEQFF
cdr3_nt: TGTGCCAGCAGCCCCCCGGCGGGTGGTGGGGGCTCCTACAATGAGCAGTTCTTC

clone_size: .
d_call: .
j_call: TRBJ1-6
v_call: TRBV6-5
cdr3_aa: CASSYLQGRTLHF
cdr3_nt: TGTGCCAGCAGTTACTTGCAGGGGCGAACCCTCCACTTT

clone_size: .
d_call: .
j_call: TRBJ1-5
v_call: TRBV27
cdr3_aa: CASSLSSRAVGPQHF
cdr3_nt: TGTGCCAGCAGTTTATCTAGCAGGGCCGTAGGGCCCCAGCATTTT

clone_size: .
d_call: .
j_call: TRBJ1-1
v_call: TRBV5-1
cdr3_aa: CASSLWGLEAFF
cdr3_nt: TGCGCCAGCAGCTTGTGGGGGTTAGAAGCTTTCTTT

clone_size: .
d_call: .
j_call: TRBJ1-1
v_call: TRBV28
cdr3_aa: CASSAPRWGTEAFF
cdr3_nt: TGTGCCAGCAGTGCGCCCCGGTGGGGCACTGAAGCTTTCTTT

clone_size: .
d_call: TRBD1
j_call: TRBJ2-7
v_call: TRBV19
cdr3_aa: CASSPRDRGLSEQYF
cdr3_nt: TGTGCCAGTAGCCCCCGGGACAGGGGGCTCAGCGAGCAGTACTTC

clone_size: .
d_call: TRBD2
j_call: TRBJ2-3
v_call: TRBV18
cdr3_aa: CASSPVFGGATDTQYF
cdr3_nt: TGTGCCAGCTCACCCGTTTTCGGGGGGGCCACAGATACGCAGTATTTT

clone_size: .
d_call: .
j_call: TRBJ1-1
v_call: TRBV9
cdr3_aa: CASTRGQTENTEAFF
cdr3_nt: TGTGCCAGCACGCGAGGCCAGACTGAGAACACTGAAGCTTTCTTT

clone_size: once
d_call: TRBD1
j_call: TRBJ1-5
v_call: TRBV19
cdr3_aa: CASRDREDQPQHF
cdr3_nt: TGTGCCAGTAGAGACAGGGAGGATCAGCCCCAGCATTTT

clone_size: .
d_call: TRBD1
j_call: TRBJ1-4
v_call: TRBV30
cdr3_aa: CAWSEGQGVEKLFF
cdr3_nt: TGTGCCTGGAGTGAGGGACAGGGGGTTGAAAAACTGTTTTTT

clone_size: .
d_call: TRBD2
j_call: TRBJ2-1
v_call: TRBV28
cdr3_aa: CASSSRLAEFF
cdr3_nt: TGTGCCAGCAGTTCGCGACTAGCAGAGTTCTTC

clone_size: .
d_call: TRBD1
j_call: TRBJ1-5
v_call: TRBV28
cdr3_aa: CASTDRGTDNQPQHF
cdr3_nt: TGTGCCAGCACGGACAGGGGGACAGATAATCAGCCCCAGCATTTT

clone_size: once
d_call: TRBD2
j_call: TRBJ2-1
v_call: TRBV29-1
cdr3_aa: CSVEVAGGSYNEQFF
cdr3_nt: TGCAGCGTTGAAGTAGCGGGGGGCTCCTACAATGAGCAGTTCTTC

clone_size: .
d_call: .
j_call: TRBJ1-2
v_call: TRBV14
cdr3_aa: CASSTQASGVGYTF
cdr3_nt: TGTGCCAGCAGCACCCAGGCGTCCGGGGTTGGCTACACCTTC

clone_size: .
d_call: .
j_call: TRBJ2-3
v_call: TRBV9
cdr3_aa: CASSVTGQRADTQYF
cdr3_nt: TGTGCCAGCAGCGTAACGGGGCAAAGGGCAGATACGCAGTATTTT

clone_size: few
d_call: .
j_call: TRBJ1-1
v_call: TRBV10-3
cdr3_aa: CAISESIGGTGTEAFF
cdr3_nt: TGTGCCATCAGTGAGTCCATTGGAGGGACTGGGACTGAAGCTTTCTTT

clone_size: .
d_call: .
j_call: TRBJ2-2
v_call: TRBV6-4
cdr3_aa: CASSDSSGNTGELFF
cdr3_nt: TGTGCCAGCAGTGACTCTAGCGGGAACACCGGGGAGCTGTTTTTT

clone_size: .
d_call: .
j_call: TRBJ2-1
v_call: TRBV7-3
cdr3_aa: CASSLTLGTNNEQFF
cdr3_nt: TGTGCCAGCAGCTTAACATTAGGGACCAACAATGAGCAGTTCTTC

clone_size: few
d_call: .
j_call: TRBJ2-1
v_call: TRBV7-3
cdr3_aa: CASSLTLSPYRAEDNEQFF
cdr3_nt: TGTGCCAGCAGCTTAACCCTCAGCCCTTACAGGGCGGAAGACAATGAGCAGTTCTTC

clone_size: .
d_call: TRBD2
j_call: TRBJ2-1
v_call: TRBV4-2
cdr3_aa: CASSQTPGLAGDNEQFF
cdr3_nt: TGTGCCAGCAGCCAAACCCCGGGACTAGCGGGAGACAATGAGCAGTTCTTC

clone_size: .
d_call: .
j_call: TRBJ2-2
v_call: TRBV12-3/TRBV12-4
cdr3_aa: CASSPTGPGELFF
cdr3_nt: TGTGCCAGCAGTCCAACAGGGCCCGGGGAGCTGTTTTTT

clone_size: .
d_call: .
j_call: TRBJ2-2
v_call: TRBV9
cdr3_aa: CASSVVGFANTGELFF
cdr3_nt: TGTGCCAGCAGCGTAGTTGGGTTCGCGAACACCGGGGAGCTGTTTTTT

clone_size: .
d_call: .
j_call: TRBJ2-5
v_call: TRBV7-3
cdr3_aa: CASSQGPYQETQYF
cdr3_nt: TGTGCCAGCAGCCAAGGACCGTACCAAGAGACCCAGTACTTC

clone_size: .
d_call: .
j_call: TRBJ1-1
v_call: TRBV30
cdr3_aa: CAWSVGAYGAFF
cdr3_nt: TGTGCCTGGAGTGTCGGGGCCTACGGGGCTTTCTTT

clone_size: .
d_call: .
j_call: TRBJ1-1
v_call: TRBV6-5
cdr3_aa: CASRPPGSPEAFF
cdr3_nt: TGTGCCAGCAGGCCCCCGGGGAGCCCTGAAGCTTTCTTT

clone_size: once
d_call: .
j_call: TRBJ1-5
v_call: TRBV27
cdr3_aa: CASSLSTPGFVSNQPQHF
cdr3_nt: TGTGCCAGCAGTTTATCGACCCCCGGATTCGTCAGCAATCAGCCCCAGCATTTT

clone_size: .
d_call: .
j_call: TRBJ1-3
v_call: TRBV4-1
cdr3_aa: CASSQELGNTIYF
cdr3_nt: TGCGCCAGCAGCCAAGAGCTGGGGAACACCATATATTTT

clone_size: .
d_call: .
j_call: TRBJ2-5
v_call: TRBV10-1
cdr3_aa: CASSEWGRTQYF
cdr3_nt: TGCGCCAGCAGTGAGTGGGGGAGGACCCAGTACTTC

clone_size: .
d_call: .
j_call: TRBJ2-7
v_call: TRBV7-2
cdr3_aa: CASTSDAFYEQYF
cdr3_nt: TGTGCCAGCACCTCAGACGCATTCTACGAGCAGTACTTC

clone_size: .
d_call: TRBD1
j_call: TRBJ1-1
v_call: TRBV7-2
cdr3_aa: CASSGGTGGTEAFF
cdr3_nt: TGTGCCAGCAGCGGAGGGACAGGCGGCACTGAAGCTTTCTTT

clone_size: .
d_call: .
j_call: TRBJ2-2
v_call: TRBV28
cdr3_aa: CASSSPGNTGELFF
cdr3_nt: TGTGCCAGCAGTTCCCCGGGGAACACCGGGGAGCTGTTTTTT

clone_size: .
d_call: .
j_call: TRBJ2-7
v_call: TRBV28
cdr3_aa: CASRSPYGTYEQYF
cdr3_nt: TGTGCCAGCAGGTCCCCCTACGGAACCTACGAGCAGTACTTC

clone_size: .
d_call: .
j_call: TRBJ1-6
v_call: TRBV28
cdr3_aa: CASSLSSRDIYNSPLHF
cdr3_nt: TGTGCCAGCAGTTTATCTTCCCGGGACATTTATAATTCACCCCTCCACTTT